These 25 T cell receptor beta chains came from one sample sequenced in a study of blood T cell repertoires in COVID-19 (dated by TCRdb to 2018 to 2020). The method behind the library was the immunoSEQ multiplex PCR assay. Drawn from immuneACCESS, this table holds only the in-frame rearrangements with V and J called that TCRdb kept. Clones are partly lost; checked studies trace under half to an unresolved V gene and leave the rest unexplained. This sample lists around 140,000 clones; approximately 87% were detected once. Clones ranked in the top ten supply roughly 3.7% of the sample. The sequenced sample was PBMCs or T cells enriched from blood (not recorded which). These receptors came from a man aged 45-65 years in a cohort exposed to, infected with or recovered from COVID-19 (not recorded which).

The chain couples TRBV18 to TRBJ2-7; TRBD1 matches at 10 bases. Trimming at V came to 8 bases and at J to 4 bases, leaving 11 bases not matched to a gene. The germline V gene encodes CDR1 KGHSH and CDR2 LQKENI. The CDR3 has 15 residues. As DNA, the CDR3 is TGTGCCAGCACCGCCCGGGACAGGGGTGGGTACGAGCAGTACTTC. Amino acid sequence: CASTARDRGGYEQYF.

The V and J genes are TRBV30 and TRBJ1-1, with a weak D call TRBD1 (5 bases). V lost 4 bases, J lost 2 bases, and 11 bases lay in between. The CDR3 totals 13 residues. Germline CDR1 is GTSNPN and CDR2 is SVGIG (reference sequence). CDR3 sequence (DNA): TGTGCCTGGAACCAGGGACTCAACACTGAAGCTTTCTTT. Translated, it gives CAWNQGLNTEAFF.

The rearrangement joins TRBV4-1 to TRBJ2-7; 7 bases agree with TRBD1. Germline V gene sequence: CDR1 MGHRA, CDR2 YSYEKL. Trimming removed 0 bases from V and 7 bases from J; junction bases left unmatched: 12. This CDR3 contains 16 residues. CDR3 in amino acids: CASSQEVQGIRGEQYF. For the CDR3, the DNA is TGCGCCAGCAGCCAAGAAGTACAGGGGATCCGTGGTGAGCAGTACTTC.

V is TRBV5-6 and J is TRBJ1-5; a possible D gene is TRBD1 (6 bases). Germline assignment: CDR1 SGHDT and CDR2 YYEEEE. This CDR3 comprises 15 residues. V shed 2 bases and J shed 3 bases, with 12 bases lying between them. CDR3: CASSLLGGANQPQHF. The CDR3 bases are TGTGCCAGCAGCTTACTAGGGGGGGCCAATCAGCCCCAGCATTTT.

The CDR3 nucleotides read TGTGCCACCACCGAGGGGGAGTGGGGTACGCAGTATTTT. Residues: CATTEGEWGTQYF. The rearrangement uses TRBV3-1 (or the pseudogene TRBV3-2) and TRBJ2-3; perhaps TRBD1 as D (6 bases). CDR3 length: 13 residues. Per the germline V gene, CDR1 is LGHDT and CDR2 is YNNKEL (reference sequence). The V and J ends lost 10 bases and 8 bases respectively, with 19 bases between them.

The CDR3 DNA follows: TGTGCCAGCAGTTCGTTGCAGGGGGCCGGAGAGACCCAGTACTTC. Its translation is CASSSLQGAGETQYF. The rearrangement uses TRBV27 and TRBJ2-5, with 8 bases identical to TRBD1. The CDR3 is 15 residues long. The V segment lost 4 bases and the J segment 4 bases; nucleotides outside the gene matches: 8. The V gene's germline CDR1 is MNHEY and CDR2 SMNVEV (reference sequence).

The rearrangement joins TRBV5-1 to TRBJ1-2, with 9 bases lining up with TRBD1. Trimming at V came to 4 bases and at J to 5 bases, leaving 6 bases not matched to a gene. From germline, CDR1 is SGHRS and CDR2 YFSETQ. The CDR3 length is 14 residues. CDR3 nucleotide sequence: TGCGCCAGCAGCGGGCACGGGACAGGGTATGGCTACACCTTC. Residues: CASSGHGTGYGYTF.

This chain uses TRBV2 with TRBJ2-3; 11 bases are a match to TRBD2. Germline V gene data show CDR1 as SNHLY and CDR2 as FYNNEI. V was pared by 2 bases and J by 1 base, with 2 bases of the junction left unmatched. There are 16 residues in the CDR3. For the CDR3, the DNA is TGTGCCAGCAGTGAACTGACTAGCGGGGGCACAGATACGCAGTATTTT. The encoded protein is CASSELTSGGTDTQYF.

This clone was observed once. This chain connects TRBV5-4 to TRBJ2-7, with 11 bases that match TRBD2. Germline-derived CDR1 and CDR2 are SGHNT and YYREEE (reference sequence). The CDR3 loop spans 19 amino acids. V was clipped by 4 bases and J by 5 bases; unmatched bases: 20. The CDR3 here is CASSGPCVAGGPLVHEQYF. CDR3 bases: TGTGCCAGCAGCGGGCCGTGCGTAGCGGGAGGGCCCTTAGTCCACGAGCAGTACTTC.

The chain couples TRBV30 to TRBJ1-5; D is undetermined. The CDR3 consists of 17 residues. From germline, CDR1 is GTSNPN and CDR2 SVGIG (reference sequence). Trimming left V 2 bases short and J 0 bases short, with 17 bases between. This CDR3 is CAWSISLSFYSNQPQHF. The CDR3 coding sequence is TGTGCCTGGAGTATCTCGTTGAGTTTTTATAGCAATCAGCCCCAGCATTTT. Filled out from reference TRBV30 and TRBJ1-5, the complete variable domain reads SQTIHQWPATLVQPVGSPLSLECTVEGTSNPNLYWYRQAAGRGLQLLFYSVGIGQISSEVPQNLSASRPQDRQFILSSKKLLLSDSGFYLCAWSISLSFYSNQPQHFGDGTRLSIL.

The rearrangement uses TRBV6-4 and TRBJ2-5; D is possibly TRBD2 (6 bases). Germline V gene sequence: CDR1 MRHNA, CDR2 SNTAGT. There are 15 residues in the CDR3. Trimming took 4 bases from V and 5 from J, leaving 17 bases between them. The CDR3 reads CASSVQGGRGETQYF. The CDR3 DNA reads as TGTGCCAGCAGTGTCCAGGGAGGTAGAGGGGAGACCCAGTACTTC.

The rearrangement uses TRBV20-1 and TRBJ1-5, with D unresolved. Germline V gene sequence: CDR1 DFQATT, CDR2 SNEGSKA (reference sequence). The CDR3 has 14 amino acids. Trimming left V 3 bases short and J 2 bases short, with 11 bases between. The CDR3 DNA follows: TGCAGTGCTAGTCTCCGGGGTGGCAATCAGCCCCAGCATTTT. It codes for CSASLRGGNQPQHF.

The count of this clone is one. CDR3 loop: CASSSRHRGVLEQYF. The CDR3 DNA follows: TGTGCCAGCAGTTCCAGACACCGGGGGGTTCTCGAGCAGTACTTC. The rearrangement joins TRBV6-5 to TRBJ2-7, with 7 bases matching TRBD2. The CDR3 is made up of 15 amino acids. Trimming removed 4 bases from V and 6 bases from J; junction bases left unmatched: 12. From germline, CDR1 is MNHEY and CDR2 SVGAGI.

The chain couples TRBV7-2 to TRBJ2-1; the match to TRBD2 covers 12 bases. The length of the CDR3 is 17 residues. Germline assignment: CDR1 SGHTA and CDR2 FQGNSA. V trimming: 5 bases; J trimming: 10 bases; junction bases outside the gene matches: 15. The CDR3 nucleotides read TGTGCCAGCAGCCTTGTACAACTCCGACTAGCGGGGGAGGAGCAGTTCTTC. Amino acids: CASSLVQLRLAGEEQFF.

This rearrangement joins TRBV15 to TRBJ2-7; no clear D gene. CDR3 length equals 13 residues. V lost 5 bases to trimming and J lost 0 bases, with 8 bases between them. Germline V gives CDR1 LNHNV, CDR2 YYDKDF (reference sequence). The CDR3 here is CATSRVGSYEQYF. The CDR3 DNA reads TGTGCCACCAGCCGGGTGGGCTCCTACGAGCAGTACTTC.

This chain links TRBV6-5 with TRBJ1-4, with D possibly TRBD1 on 5 matching bases. The CDR3 loop spans 14 amino acids. The ends were cut back, 7 bases at V and 3 bases at J, with 12 bases in the middle. Germline V gene data show CDR1 as MNHEY and CDR2 as SVGAGI. CDR3 sequence: CASNILGANEKLFF. CDR3 bases: TGTGCCAGCAACATCTTAGGGGCTAATGAAAAACTGTTTTTT.

The chain has TRBV16 and TRBJ2-3; 9 positions agree with TRBD2. The germline CDR1 and CDR2 sequences are KGHSY and FQNENV. J was trimmed by 0 bases and V by 0 bases; bases with no gene match: 10. The CDR3 totals 19 residues. The CDR3 DNA sequence: TGTGCCAGCAGCCAATCGGTGGCTAGCGGGACCGCTAGCACAGATACGCAGTATTTT. This encodes CASSQSVASGTASTDTQYF.

The CDR3 loop is CASSYGGSYEQYF. In DNA, the CDR3 is TGTGCCAGCAGTTATGGCGGCTCCTACGAGCAGTACTTC. The chain links TRBV12-3 or TRBV12-4 to TRBJ2-7; D uncertain. The CDR3 runs to 13 residues. V lost 4 bases and J lost 0, with 7 bases in between.

V and J are TRBV6-5 and TRBJ2-5, with a weak D call TRBD1 (5 bases). The V and J ends lost 2 bases and 4 bases respectively, with 11 bases between them. The CDR3 runs to 14 residues. Germline CDR1 reads MNHEY; CDR2 reads SVGAGI. The CDR3 spells CASSYRGFRETQYF. Written as DNA, the CDR3 is TGTGCCAGCAGTTACAGGGGCTTTCGAGAGACCCAGTACTTC.

The chain is built from TRBV5-4 and TRBJ1-5; D remains unclear. Germline CDR1 SGHNT, CDR2 YYREEE (reference sequence). The CDR3 covers 13 residues. Trimming took off 3 bases at V and 7 bases at J, with 11 bases between the two ends. CDR3 DNA sequence: TGTGCCAGCAGCTCGGGAGGAGAACAGCCCCAGCATTTT. It is translated as CASSSGGEQPQHF.

The rearrangement uses TRBV5-6 and TRBJ2-5; D call uncertain. Looked up from germline, CDR1 is SGHDT and CDR2 is YYEEEE. There are 16 residues in the CDR3. The germline V and J ends were trimmed by 2 bases and 2 bases, with 16 bases remaining between them. The CDR3 sequence: CASSFAWSNQQETQYF. For the CDR3, the DNA is TGTGCCAGCAGCTTCGCATGGTCCAATCAGCAAGAGACCCAGTACTTC.

J is TRBJ2-3 and V is TRBV9, with 7 bases matching TRBD2. The CDR3 totals 15 residues. Looked up from germline, CDR1 is SGDLS and CDR2 is YYNGEE. The junction had 2 bases not matched to a gene; V was cut back by 0 bases and J by 1 base. As DNA, the CDR3 is TGTGCCAGCAGCGTAGAAACTAGCGGCACAGATACGCAGTATTTT. Translation gives CASSVETSGTDTQYF.

This CDR3 is CASETPGSYEQYF. The CDR3 DNA sequence: TGTGCCAGCGAGACCCCGGGATCCTACGAGCAGTACTTC. This chain uses TRBV10-3 with TRBJ2-7; D is possibly TRBD2 (5 bases). The length of the CDR3 is 13 residues. The germline CDR1 and CDR2 sequences are ENHRY and SYGVKD. V lost 10 bases, J lost 1 base, and 14 bases lay in between.

V gene TRBV11-2 combines with J gene TRBJ1-5; weak D call: TRBD1 (5 bases). The length of the CDR3 is 13 residues. The V and J ends lost 4 bases and 4 bases respectively, with 8 bases between them. CDR1 SGHAT and CDR2 FQNNGV come from the germline V gene. The CDR3: CASSSQGNQPQHF. The CDR3 DNA follows: TGTGCCAGCAGCTCCCAGGGAAATCAGCCCCAGCATTTT. Full variable domain (missing parts from reference TRBV11-2 and TRBJ1-5): EAGVAQSPRYKIIEKRQSVAFWCNPISGHATLYWYQQILGQGPKLLIQFQNNGVVDDSQLPKDRFSAERLKGVDSTLKIQPAKLEDSAVYLCASSSQGNQPQHFGDGTRLSIL.

The chain joins TRBV19 to TRBJ1-3; D is uncertain. There are 14 residues in the CDR3. The V gene's germline CDR1 is LNHDA and CDR2 SQIVND (reference sequence). V was cut by 5 bases and J by 0 bases, with 8 bases left in between. This CDR3 is CASSERSSGNTIYF. The CDR3 nucleotides read TGTGCCAGTAGTGAACGGAGCTCTGGAAACACCATATATTTT.